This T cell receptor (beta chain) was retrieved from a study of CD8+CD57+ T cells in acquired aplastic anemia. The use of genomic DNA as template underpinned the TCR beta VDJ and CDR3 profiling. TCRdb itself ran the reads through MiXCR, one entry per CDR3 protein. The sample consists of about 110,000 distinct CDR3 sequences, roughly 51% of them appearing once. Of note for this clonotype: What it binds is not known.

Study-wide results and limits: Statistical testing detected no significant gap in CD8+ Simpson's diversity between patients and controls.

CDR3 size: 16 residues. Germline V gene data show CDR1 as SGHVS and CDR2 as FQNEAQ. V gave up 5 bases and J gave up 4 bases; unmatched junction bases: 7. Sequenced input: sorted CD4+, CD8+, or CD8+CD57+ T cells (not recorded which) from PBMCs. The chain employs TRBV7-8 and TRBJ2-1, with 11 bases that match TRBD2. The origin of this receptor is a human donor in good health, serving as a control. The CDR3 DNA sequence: TGTGCCAGCAGCACCGGGGCTAGCGGGGGGTACAATGAGCAGTTCTTC. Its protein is CASSTGASGGYNEQFF.